These T cell receptor beta chains were read from a single sample in a study of cytomegalovirus exposure and HLA in healthy donors. Method: immunoSEQ multiplex PCR; TCRdb's copy keeps in-frame clones and lacks some. This sample has approximately 140,000 clones, with 70% to 85% found just once. The specimen was PBMCs. Source of these receptors: a man aged 40-49 years in good health and CMV-seronegative. The CDR3 runs from the conserved cysteine through the conserved F or W. Fields, in order: D gene, V gene, J gene, clone size, CDR3 protein, CDR3 DNA. A D gene is named only where the DNA matches it firmly. Not all rows give a size; the values are once, few, many and, for expanded clones, a class.

TRBD1	TRBV5-5	TRBJ2-5	-	CASSPRDSEETQYF	TGTGCCAGCAGCCCCCGGGACAGTGAAGAGACCCAGTACTTC
TRBD1	TRBV27	TRBJ2-3	-	CASSSTGYPDTQYF	TGTGCCAGCAGTTCGACAGGGTATCCAGATACGCAGTATTTT
-	TRBV7-9	TRBJ2-3	-	CASSLGTFRYTDTQYF	TGTGCCAGCAGCCTCGGGACTTTTCGATACACAGATACGCAGTATTTT
-	TRBV27	TRBJ2-7	few	CASSSTGYLSYEQYF	TGTGCCAGCAGTTCAACAGGGTACCTCTCCTACGAGCAGTACTTC
TRBD2	TRBV10-1	TRBJ2-1	few	CASSVLAGIDEQFF	TGCGCCAGCAGTGTTCTAGCGGGAATCGATGAGCAGTTCTTC
-	TRBV6-1	TRBJ2-7	once	CASSLQVLGSYEQYF	TGTGCCAGCAGCCTACAGGTGCTAGGCTCCTACGAGCAGTACTTC
-	TRBV29-1	TRBJ2-3	-	CSVEEPRGRSTDTQYF	TGCAGCGTTGAGGAACCCAGGGGCAGAAGCACAGATACGCAGTATTTT
TRBD2	TRBV12-5	TRBJ2-1	few	CASGPSLAGVGNEQFF	TGTGCTAGTGGTCCCTCCCTAGCGGGAGTAGGGAATGAGCAGTTCTTC
-	TRBV11-3	TRBJ1-4	-	CASSLDLRLGGENEKLFF	TGTGCCAGCAGCTTAGATTTACGGCTGGGGGGGGAAAATGAAAAACTGTTTTTT
-	TRBV14	TRBJ2-7	-	CASSQGPAGPLYEQYF	TGTGCCAGCAGCCAAGGTCCTGCGGGTCCACTTTACGAGCAGTACTTC
TRBD1	TRBV18	TRBJ2-3	-	CASSPGQGTDTQYF	TGTGCCAGCTCACCAGGACAGGGAACAGATACGCAGTATTTT
-	TRBV11-3	TRBJ2-1	-	CASSLRVGSGNEQFF	TGTGCCAGCAGCCTTAGGGTCGGGAGTGGCAATGAGCAGTTCTTC
-	TRBV21-1	TRBJ2-7	-	CASSKVRDRGYEQYF	TGTGCCAGCAGCAAAGTCCGGGACAGGGGCTACGAGCAGTACTTC
-	TRBV5-4	TRBJ2-7	-	CASSFGPGEQYF	-
-	TRBV25-1	TRBJ2-7	-	CASSLSVDYEQYF	TGTGCCAGCAGCCTTAGCGTGGACTACGAGCAGTACTTC
-	TRBV28	TRBJ1-6	-	CASSFFPGGVYSPLHF	TGTGCCAGCAGTTTCTTTCCGGGGGGGGTTTATTCACCCCTCCACTTT
-	TRBV19	TRBJ2-3	-	CASSISPSPDTQYF	TGTGCCAGTAGTATATCTCCGAGCCCGGATACGCAGTATTTT
-	TRBV6-5	TRBJ2-7	-	CASSPELSYEQYF	TGTGCCAGCAGTCCCGAGCTATCCTACGAGCAGTACTTC
-	TRBV7-8	TRBJ2-7	-	CASSLRDPYEQYF	TGTGCCAGCAGCTTGCGGGACCCCTACGAGCAGTACTTC
-	TRBV2	TRBJ2-3	-	CASSEEQGVGDTQYF	TGTGCCAGCAGTGAGGAACAGGGTGTGGGTGATACGCAGTATTTT
TRBD2	TRBV7-2	TRBJ2-1	-	CASSFRGGTYNEQFF	TGTGCCAGCAGCTTCCGCGGGGGGACCTACAATGAGCAGTTCTTC
-	TRBV6-1	TRBJ2-2	-	CASSERVWTYGVHTGELFF	TGTGCCAGCAGTGAAAGGGTTTGGACGTACGGGGTCCACACCGGGGAGCTGTTTTTT
-	TRBV28	TRBJ1-2	-	CASSLSTGSNYGYTF	TGTGCCAGCAGTTTATCAACAGGATCTAACTATGGCTACACCTTC
TRBD2	TRBV2	TRBJ2-7	-	CASSWGSTSGGIYEQYF	TGTGCCAGCAGTTGGGGATCGACTAGCGGGGGGATCTACGAGCAGTACTTC
TRBD1	TRBV7-9	TRBJ1-5	-	CASSSGQGASNQPQHF	TGTGCCAGCAGCTCCGGACAGGGGGCTAGCAATCAGCCCCAGCATTTT
TRBD2	TRBV4-1	TRBJ2-5	-	CASSQDTAGGQETQYF	TGCGCCAGCAGCCAAGATACGGCGGGGGGCCAAGAGACCCAGTACTTC
-	TRBV27	TRBJ1-1	-	CASSPSTGLNTEAFF	TGTGCCAGCAGTCCCTCGACAGGATTGAACACTGAAGCTTTCTTT
-	TRBV28	TRBJ2-4	few	CASSSNLQENIQYF	TGTGCCAGCAGTTCGAACCTACAGGAAAACATTCAGTACTTC
TRBD1	TRBV4-1	TRBJ1-2	-	CASSQVQGSNYGYTF	TGCGCCAGCAGCCAAGTACAGGGGAGTAACTATGGCTACACCTTC
-	TRBV6-6	TRBJ2-3	-	CASTAQVGADTQYF	TGTGCCAGCACCGCCCAGGTGGGTGCGGATACGCAGTATTTT
TRBD1	TRBV28	TRBJ1-2	few	CASSRKIQGAHTF	TGTGCCAGCAGTCGTAAAATCCAGGGGGCTCACACCTTC
TRBD2	TRBV9	TRBJ2-5	few	CASSEGLQETQYF	TGTGCCAGCAGCGAGGGACTACAAGAGACCCAGTACTTC
-	TRBV7-3	TRBJ2-5	-	CASSQGSLETQYF	TGTGCCAGCAGCCAGGGATCGCTTGAGACCCAGTACTTC
-	TRBV11-2	TRBJ2-5	-	CASSLDRYSETQYF	TGTGCCAGCAGCTTAGATAGGTACAGTGAGACCCAGTACTTC
-	TRBV6-1	TRBJ1-5	-	CASSEAGGYQPQHF	TGTGCCAGCAGTGAAGCAGGAGGGTATCAGCCCCAGCATTTT
-	TRBV21-1	TRBJ1-5	once	CASLSENQPQHF	TGTGCCAGCCTAAGTGAAAATCAGCCCCAGCATTTT
-	TRBV6-6	TRBJ2-7	-	CASSYNSGLPYEQYF	TGTGCCAGCAGTTACAATTCGGGACTCCCCTACGAGCAGTACTTC
-	TRBV6-1	TRBJ2-1	-	CATSPGSGPYNEQFF	TGTGCCACCTCTCCCGGTAGCGGACCTTACAATGAGCAGTTCTTC
TRBD1	TRBV15	TRBJ1-1	-	CATSRPPGTGLNTEAFF	TGTGCCACCAGCAGACCCCCCGGGACAGGCCTGAACACTGAAGCTTTCTTT
-	TRBV19	TRBJ1-6	-	CASSISGDNSPLHF	TGTGCCAGTAGTATATCAGGGGACAATTCACCCCTCCACTTT
TRBD2	TRBV10-3	TRBJ2-1	-	CAISGTSGRGEQFF	TGTGCCATCAGCGGGACTAGCGGGAGAGGTGAGCAGTTCTTC
TRBD1	TRBV9	TRBJ2-3	-	CASSREQGAVSDTQYF	TGTGCCAGCAGCCGGGAGCAGGGGGCAGTATCAGATACGCAGTATTTT
-	TRBV6-5	TRBJ2-5	-	CASSLILAETQYF	TGTGCCAGCAGTTTGATACTAGCAGAGACCCAGTACTTC
-	TRBV19	TRBJ1-1	-	CASSLTLRANTEAFF	TGTGCCAGTAGTTTAACCCTTCGAGCGAACACTGAAGCTTTCTTT
-	TRBV29-1	TRBJ1-1	-	CSVEGGLNTEAFF	TGCAGCGTTGAAGGAGGGCTTAACACTGAAGCTTTCTTT
-	TRBV4-3	TRBJ2-7	few	CASSQELTQGSPDEQYF	TGCGCCAGCAGCCAAGAGCTTACTCAGGGATCCCCGGACGAGCAGTACTTC
-	TRBV7-8	TRBJ2-3	-	CASSLGAGESTDTQYF	TGTGCCAGCAGCCTGGGGGCGGGGGAGAGCACAGATACGCAGTATTTT
-	TRBV5-6	TRBJ1-2	-	CASSTSSGLGYTF	TGTGCCAGCAGCACTTCATCGGGTTTAGGCTACACCTTC
-	TRBV12-2	TRBJ2-1	-	CASRLAWGASGSNNEQFF	TGTGCAAGTCGCTTAGCGTGGGGAGCCAGCGGGAGTAACAATGAGCAGTTCTTC
-	TRBV5-6	TRBJ2-1	once	CASSLVVAAYNEQFF	TGTGCCAGCAGCTTGGTGGTAGCAGCCTACAATGAGCAGTTCTTC